The rows below give T cell receptor beta chains drawn from one sample of a study of T cell responses to AZD1222 COVID-19 vaccine. TCRdb keeps only in-frame clones here, not all; method: immunoSEQ multiplex PCR. The repertoire holds about 110,000 clones, with 70% to 90% as singletons. This sample comprised peripheral blood, obtained 28 days after the second AZD1222 dose. The receptors shown here come from an adult who received the AZD1222 COVID-19 vaccine. Each CDR3 is given with its conserved first and last residue. Each record gives: V gene, J gene, clone size, D gene, CDR3 DNA, CDR3 protein. D genes are given only for firm matches. Clone size is stated in some rows and not others, as once, few, many or a class when expanded.

v_gene: TRBV6-5; j_gene: TRBJ2-2; abundance: NA; d_gene: TRBD2; CDR3nt: TGTGCCAGCAGAGCGGGAGGGAACACCGGGGAGCTGTTTTTT; CDR3aa: CASRAGGNTGELFF
v_gene: TRBV5-1; j_gene: TRBJ1-3; abundance: NA; d_gene: NA; CDR3nt: TGCGCCAGCAGCTTGGGGAGGGGGAAACACTCTGGAAACACCATATATTTT; CDR3aa: CASSLGRGKHSGNTIYF
v_gene: TRBV6-2/TRBV6-3; j_gene: TRBJ1-2; abundance: once; d_gene: NA; CDR3nt: TGTGCCAGCAGCGAGGACAGCTGGACAGGCTACACCTTC; CDR3aa: CASSEDSWTGYTF
v_gene: TRBV6-6; j_gene: TRBJ2-2; abundance: NA; d_gene: NA; CDR3nt: TGTGCCAGCAGTTACTCGAGGAACGGGGAGCTGTTTTTT; CDR3aa: CASSYSRNGELFF
v_gene: TRBV19; j_gene: TRBJ1-5; abundance: NA; d_gene: NA; CDR3nt: TGTGCCAGTAGCCTATACGGGACCGTGAATCAGCCCCAGCATTTT; CDR3aa: CASSLYGTVNQPQHF
v_gene: TRBV27; j_gene: TRBJ1-1; abundance: NA; d_gene: NA; CDR3nt: TGTGCCAGCAGTTTATCGACAGGAATGAACACTGAAGCTTTCTTT; CDR3aa: CASSLSTGMNTEAFF
v_gene: TRBV27; j_gene: TRBJ1-5; abundance: NA; d_gene: NA; CDR3nt: TGTGCCAGCAGTTTATCGGGGGCGGGTCAGCCCCAGCATTTT; CDR3aa: CASSLSGAGQPQHF
v_gene: TRBV7-9; j_gene: TRBJ1-2; abundance: many; d_gene: TRBD1; CDR3nt: TGTGCCAGCAGCTTAGCCGACAGGGGGCGAAATGGCTACACCTTC; CDR3aa: CASSLADRGRNGYTF
v_gene: TRBV7-8; j_gene: TRBJ1-2; abundance: NA; d_gene: TRBD1; CDR3nt: TGTGCCAGCAGCCATTCTCCCCCAGGGGGCGACTATGGCTACACCTTC; CDR3aa: CASSHSPPGGDYGYTF
v_gene: TRBV11-3; j_gene: TRBJ2-1; abundance: NA; d_gene: NA; CDR3nt: TGTGCCAGCAGCTTAGACGCGGGACTTAATGAGCAGTTCTTC; CDR3aa: CASSLDAGLNEQFF
v_gene: TRBV28; j_gene: TRBJ1-6; abundance: NA; d_gene: TRBD1; CDR3nt: TGTGCCAGCAGGTCCGAATCCCCGGGGACAGGGGGTAATTCACCCCTCCACTTT; CDR3aa: CASRSESPGTGGNSPLHF
v_gene: TRBV3-1/TRBV3-2; j_gene: TRBJ1-6; abundance: NA; d_gene: TRBD1; CDR3nt: TGTGCCAGCAGCCAAGAACAGGGGAAGTCACCCCTCCACTTT; CDR3aa: CASSQEQGKSPLHF
v_gene: TRBV4-1; j_gene: TRBJ1-6; abundance: NA; d_gene: TRBD1; CDR3nt: TGCGCCAGCAGCCAAGCCAGGGACAGGGACCCACCCCTCCACTTT; CDR3aa: CASSQARDRDPPLHF
v_gene: TRBV5-6; j_gene: TRBJ1-2; abundance: NA; d_gene: NA; CDR3nt: TGTGCCAGCAGCCCCGGGGTGTATGGCTACACCTTC; CDR3aa: CASSPGVYGYTF
v_gene: TRBV3-1/TRBV3-2; j_gene: TRBJ2-7; abundance: NA; d_gene: TRBD1; CDR3nt: TGTGCCAGCAGCCAAGCTTACAGGGGGTCCTACGAGCAGTACTTC; CDR3aa: CASSQAYRGSYEQYF
v_gene: TRBV5-1; j_gene: TRBJ2-1; abundance: NA; d_gene: NA; CDR3nt: TGCGCCAGCAGCTTCTCCGGGACGCCTTCCTACAATGAGCAGTTCTTC; CDR3aa: CASSFSGTPSYNEQFF
v_gene: TRBV19; j_gene: TRBJ2-3; abundance: NA; d_gene: NA; CDR3nt: TGTGCCAGTAGTATCGGAGACTTCACAGATACGCAGTATTTT; CDR3aa: CASSIGDFTDTQYF
v_gene: TRBV3-1/TRBV3-2; j_gene: TRBJ1-1; abundance: NA; d_gene: NA; CDR3nt: TGTGCCAGCAGCCCCGGCGGACAGAGGAACACTGAAGCTTTCTTT; CDR3aa: CASSPGGQRNTEAFF
v_gene: TRBV6-5; j_gene: TRBJ1-2; abundance: NA; d_gene: NA; CDR3nt: TGTGCCAGCCAAAATGACTATGGCTACACCTTC; CDR3aa: CASQNDYGYTF
v_gene: TRBV2; j_gene: TRBJ1-6; abundance: NA; d_gene: NA; CDR3nt: TGTGCCAGCAGTGTTCTAATAGGTTCACCCCTCCACTTT; CDR3aa: CASSVLIGSPLHF
v_gene: TRBV18; j_gene: TRBJ2-7; abundance: NA; d_gene: NA; CDR3nt: TGTGCCAGCTCACCAGACTTCGAGCAGTACTTC; CDR3aa: CASSPDFEQYF
v_gene: TRBV28; j_gene: TRBJ2-7; abundance: NA; d_gene: TRBD2; CDR3nt: TGTGCCACCCGCAGGAGCGGGGCATACGAGCAGTACTTC; CDR3aa: CATRRSGAYEQYF
v_gene: TRBV5-1; j_gene: TRBJ1-4; abundance: NA; d_gene: NA; CDR3nt: TGCGCCAGCAGCCCACGGGACACCGGGAAGGCTAATGAAAAACTGTTTTTT; CDR3aa: CASSPRDTGKANEKLFF
v_gene: TRBV29-1; j_gene: TRBJ2-1; abundance: NA; d_gene: TRBD2; CDR3nt: TGCAGCGTGGGGACTAGCGGGAGTAATGAGCAGTTCTTC; CDR3aa: CSVGTSGSNEQFF
v_gene: TRBV2; j_gene: TRBJ2-1; abundance: NA; d_gene: TRBD2; CDR3nt: TGTGCCAGCAGAAGGACTAGCGGGAGGGCCAGCCGCAACAATGAGCAGTTCTTC; CDR3aa: CASRRTSGRASRNNEQFF
v_gene: TRBV15; j_gene: TRBJ1-5; abundance: NA; d_gene: NA; CDR3nt: TGTGCCACCAGCAGAGCGGGTTCTGGAAATCAGCCCCAGCATTTT; CDR3aa: CATSRAGSGNQPQHF
v_gene: TRBV13; j_gene: TRBJ1-2; abundance: few; d_gene: TRBD1; CDR3nt: TGTGCCAGCAGCTCAGGGACAGCCTATGGCTACACCTTC; CDR3aa: CASSSGTAYGYTF
v_gene: TRBV19; j_gene: TRBJ2-5; abundance: NA; d_gene: NA; CDR3nt: TGTGCCGGTAGTAGTGGGGGGGAGACCCAGTACTTC; CDR3aa: CAGSSGGETQYF
v_gene: TRBV5-1; j_gene: TRBJ2-4; abundance: NA; d_gene: NA; CDR3nt: TGCGCCAGCGGTCGCAACAGGGAGGCCAAAAACATTCAGTACTTC; CDR3aa: CASGRNREAKNIQYF
v_gene: TRBV6-5; j_gene: TRBJ2-7; abundance: NA; d_gene: NA; CDR3nt: TGTGCCAGCAGTTATGGAGACGAGCAGTACTTC; CDR3aa: CASSYGDEQYF
v_gene: TRBV5-1; j_gene: TRBJ2-7; abundance: NA; d_gene: TRBD2; CDR3nt: TGCGCCAGCAGCAGCGGGGGAGAATTGCCTAACGAGCAGTACTTC; CDR3aa: CASSSGGELPNEQYF
v_gene: TRBV30; j_gene: TRBJ1-5; abundance: NA; d_gene: TRBD1; CDR3nt: TGTGCCTGGAGCAGGGGGCTTCAGCCCCAGCATTTT; CDR3aa: CAWSRGLQPQHF
v_gene: TRBV5-1; j_gene: TRBJ2-5; abundance: NA; d_gene: TRBD2; CDR3nt: TGCGCCAGCAGCTTGGAGGGCGGGGGCCAAGAGACCCAGTACTTC; CDR3aa: CASSLEGGGQETQYF
v_gene: TRBV4-1; j_gene: TRBJ1-4; abundance: NA; d_gene: NA; CDR3nt: TGCGCCAGCAGCCAAGACATGCGGGTGGTGAATGAAAAACTGTTTTTT; CDR3aa: CASSQDMRVVNEKLFF
v_gene: TRBV19; j_gene: TRBJ2-7; abundance: NA; d_gene: NA; CDR3nt: TGTGCCATCCCGACGAAGCAGTACTTC; CDR3aa: CAIPTKQYF
v_gene: TRBV6-2/TRBV6-3; j_gene: TRBJ2-7; abundance: NA; d_gene: NA; CDR3nt: TGTGCCAGCAGTTTCTACCGGGACGGATCCTACGAGCAGTACTTC; CDR3aa: CASSFYRDGSYEQYF
v_gene: TRBV7-3; j_gene: TRBJ2-1; abundance: NA; d_gene: TRBD2; CDR3nt: TGTGCCAGCAGCCCAAGTAGCGGGGAGAGCTACAATGAGCAGTTCTTC; CDR3aa: CASSPSSGESYNEQFF
v_gene: TRBV11-1; j_gene: TRBJ2-5; abundance: few; d_gene: NA; CDR3nt: TGTGCCAGCAGCGGGTCGAGAGGAGTACAAGAGACCCAGTACTTC; CDR3aa: CASSGSRGVQETQYF
v_gene: TRBV7-2; j_gene: TRBJ2-2; abundance: NA; d_gene: NA; CDR3nt: TGTGCCAGCAGCTTACTGCCGGGGGCGAGCACCGGGGAGCTGTTTTTT; CDR3aa: CASSLLPGASTGELFF
v_gene: TRBV4-1; j_gene: TRBJ2-7; abundance: NA; d_gene: TRBD1; CDR3nt: TGCGCCAGCAGCCAACTCACAGGGGGGTACGAGCAGTACTTC; CDR3aa: CASSQLTGGYEQYF
v_gene: TRBV6-5; j_gene: TRBJ1-1; abundance: NA; d_gene: NA; CDR3nt: TGTGCCAGCAGAGCGAGGACAGATGTAAGCACTGAAGCTTTCTTT; CDR3aa: CASRARTDVSTEAFF
v_gene: TRBV10-1; j_gene: TRBJ1-5; abundance: NA; d_gene: TRBD1; CDR3nt: TGCGCCAGCAGTGTCAGGGGGGCGAGGGTCAATCAGCCCCAGCATTTT; CDR3aa: CASSVRGARVNQPQHF
v_gene: TRBV5-1; j_gene: TRBJ1-1; abundance: NA; d_gene: NA; CDR3nt: TGCGCCAGCAGCTTGAATTCAGCAAACACTGAAGCTTTCTTT; CDR3aa: CASSLNSANTEAFF
v_gene: TRBV24-1; j_gene: TRBJ2-3; abundance: NA; d_gene: TRBD2; CDR3nt: TGTGCCACCAGTGATGTTAGCGGGAGCAGCAAAGATACGCAGTATTTT; CDR3aa: CATSDVSGSSKDTQYF